This TCR beta chain was observed in a study of blood T cell repertoires in COVID-19. Background on the study: COVID-19 samples collected from the United States, Italy and Spain covered acute and convalescent phases. Sample material is recorded as cDNA or gDNA derived from T cells, B-cell-depleted T cells, or PBMCs.

During active infection, Seattle patients enrolled and were then monitored through disease. In the authors' methods: Nucleated cell number was recorded as an estimate derived from reference gene primer amplification. The table came from immunoSEQ multiplex PCR; TCRdb's copy has only in-frame clones and leaves some out. That table is the source of V, J and clone size, and D and trimming were worked out from the DNA. Found here are a few hundred thousand clones, 80% to 90% of them singletons; the top ten hold 10%. The CDR3 is made up of 12 amino acids. Germline V gene lookup returns CDR1 LNHDA and CDR2 SQIVND (reference sequence). V lost 7 bases to trimming and J lost 6 bases, with 7 bases between them.

This chain uses TRBV19 with TRBJ1-6, with D unclear. The sequence derives from a woman between 65 and 79 years old with COVID-19, enrolled during active disease. The sample was peripheral blood. As DNA, the CDR3 is TGTGCCAGTACCGACTTTAATTCACCCCTCCACTTT. This translates into CASTDFNSPLHF.